This TCR beta chain comes out of a study of response to subunit inactivated influenza vaccine. Findings and limits, study-wide: With each seasonal influenza vaccination, the authors suggested, few new T cells are recruited.

Trimming removed 2 bases from V and 8 bases from J, with 15 bases in between. This CDR3 region has 14 residues. Germline loops: CDR1 MGHRA, CDR2 YSYEKL. This clonotype occurred a few times. What it recognizes is unknown. MiXCR, run by TCRdb on the RT-PCR reads, gives a single entry per CDR3 protein. The repertoire consists of approximately 300,000 distinct CDR3 sequences, with roughly 20% occurring once and the leading ten covering under 13%. The starting material was PBMCs from blood, obtained about 20 months after vaccination. V usage is TRBV4-1 and J usage is TRBJ1-2; possibly TRBD1 for D (6 bases). The receptor comes from a man between 50 and 69 years old who received an inactivated influenza vaccine. The CDR3 reads CASSQLVQGNGYTF. CDR3 DNA: TGCGCCAGCAGCCAATTAGTACAGGGCAACGGCTACACCTTC.